The 26 T cell receptor beta chains in this list originate from one sample, sequenced in a study of cytomegalovirus exposure and HLA in healthy donors. The PCR contained 60 Vbeta and 13 Jbeta primers. Assay used: immunoSEQ multiplex PCR; TCRdb lists only in-frame clones, some missing. The sample comprises around 99,000 clones, 60% to 80% of which are singletons, and about 7% rests with the top ten. The specimen was PBMCs. All receptors come from a man aged 50-59 years in good health and CMV-seropositive.

A note on this clone: A read error may account for a junction end that differs from germline. The gene calls are TRBV18 and TRBJ1-2; 8 positions match TRBD1. Per germline, CDR1 KGHSH and CDR2 LQKENI. This CDR3 has 15 amino acids. The CDR3 region is CASSPGQGNNYGYPF. CDR3 sequence (DNA): TGTGCCAGCTCACCTGGACAGGGTAATAACTATGGCTACCCCTTC.

The genes are TRBV7-2 and TRBJ2-3; TRBD1 might be the D (5 bases). Germline CDR1 SGHTA, CDR2 FQGNSA. The CDR3 runs to 12 residues. The V end lost 4 bases, the J end lost 9 bases, and 11 bases lay between the germline ends. The CDR3 DNA reads TGTGCCAGCAGCTCAGGGTCAGGGACGCAGTATTTT. Protein sequence: CASSSGSGTQYF.

The chain combines TRBV6-1 with TRBJ1-1, with 10 positions matching TRBD1. Germline CDR1 MNHNS, CDR2 SASEGT. The CDR3 spans 13 residues. The trim removed 6 bases at V and 6 bases at J, leaving 4 bases unmatched. CDR3 nucleotides: TGTGCCAGCAGGGACAGGGGGAGGGCTGAAGCTTTCTTT. Amino acid sequence: CASRDRGRAEAFF.

By frequency in the sample, this clone is medium-sized. The rearrangement joins TRBV6-1 to TRBJ2-7; 8 bases line up with TRBD1. This CDR3 has 14 amino acids. CDR1 is MNHNS and CDR2 is SASEGT in the germline V gene. With 8 bases clipped from V and 4 bases from J, the junction kept 10 bases outside the gene matches. DNA for the CDR3: TGTGCCAGCTCCCGAACCAACAGGGGGTACGAGCAGTACTTC. The encoded protein is CASSRTNRGYEQYF.

This chain links TRBV28 with TRBJ2-3, with 7 bases identical to TRBD1. CDR1 is MDHEN, CDR2 SYDVKM, per germline. The CDR3 consists of 15 residues. V was pared by 7 bases and J by 2 bases, with 9 bases of the junction left unmatched. CDR3 bases: TGTGCCAGCATCCAGGACAGGCCTCTCACAGATACGCAGTATTTT. Translation: CASIQDRPLTDTQYF.

This clone was picked up a small number of times. This chain's CDR3 is CASSTAPGKGTEAFF. The CDR3 DNA reads as TGTGCCAGCAGCACCGCTCCGGGGAAAGGCACTGAAGCTTTCTTT. The rearrangement uses TRBV7-2 and TRBJ1-1; D uncertain. Per the germline V gene, CDR1 is SGHTA and CDR2 is FQGNSA. V lost 5 bases and J 4 bases, leaving 17 bases between the germline ends. The CDR3 contains 15 residues.

V is TRBV19 and J is TRBJ1-2, with a tentative D call TRBD1 (5 bases). The CDR3 consists of 11 residues. From germline, CDR1 is LNHDA and CDR2 SQIVND (reference sequence). V was pared by 5 bases and J by 7 bases, with 8 bases between. CDR3 loop: CASSARGGYTF. The CDR3 nucleotides read TGTGCCAGTAGTGCTAGGGGTGGCTACACCTTC.

This chain uses TRBV6-5 with TRBJ2-6; D is ambiguous. Trimming shortened V by 2 bases and J by 0 bases, and 8 bases separated the two germline ends. Germline CDR1 reads MNHEY; CDR2 reads SVGAGI. The CDR3 runs 16 residues. DNA for the CDR3: TGTGCCAGCAGTTACACTAACCCCTCTGGGGCCAACGTCCTGACTTTC. This sequence encodes CASSYTNPSGANVLTF.

The CDR3 DNA follows: TGTGCCAGCTCACCACGGACAGGAAGCAATCAGCCCCAGCATTTT. Protein sequence: CASSPRTGSNQPQHF. The V gene is TRBV18, the J gene TRBJ1-5, with 7 bases aligning to TRBD1. CDR3 length equals 15 residues. Looked up from germline, CDR1 is KGHSH and CDR2 is LQKENI. After removal of 1 base from V and 1 base from J, the junction contained 1 base not matched to a gene.

The rearrangement links TRBV7-2 to TRBJ2-7, with D tentatively TRBD2 (6 bases). Germline V gives CDR1 SGHTA, CDR2 FQGNSA. V lost 4 bases, J lost 6 bases, and 19 bases lay in between. The CDR3 runs 15 residues. In DNA form, the CDR3 reads TGTGCCAGCAGCTCAAGAGTGGGGGGTCCCCTCGAGCAGTACTTC. Its protein is CASSSRVGGPLEQYF. Using reference TRBV7-2 and TRBJ2-7 for the parts outside the CDR3, the full variable domain is GAGVSQSPSNKVTEKGKDVELRCDPISGHTALYWYRQSLGQGLEFLIYFQGNSAPDKSGLPSDRFSAERTGGSVSTLTIQRTQQEDSAVYLCASSSRVGGPLEQYFGPGTRLTVT.

The chain has TRBV30 and TRBJ2-7, with 8 nucleotides matching TRBD1. Trimming took 1 base from V and 6 from J; bases not matched to a gene: 8. The length of the CDR3 is 14 residues. Germline assignment: CDR1 GTSNPN and CDR2 SVGIG (reference sequence). As DNA, the CDR3 is TGTGCCTGGAGTGCCGGGACAGGAGCCACCGAGCAGTACTTC. It is translated as CAWSAGTGATEQYF.

This sequence joins TRBV7-2 and TRBJ2-2; 7 bases line up with TRBD2. The germline V gene encodes CDR1 SGHTA and CDR2 FQGNSA. V was pared by 7 bases and J by 9 bases, with 8 bases of the junction left unmatched. CDR3 length: 13 amino acids. The CDR3 spells CASNMGGERELFF. CDR3 DNA sequence: TGTGCCAGCAATATGGGGGGGGAAAGGGAGCTGTTTTTT.

The chain has TRBV6-1 and TRBJ2-3; the D gene is possibly TRBD2 (5 bases). V lost 6 bases and J 6 bases, leaving 13 bases between the germline ends. Per germline, CDR1 MNHNS and CDR2 SASEGT. There are 13 residues in the CDR3. The CDR3 sequence is CASRRVLGDTQYF. CDR3 nucleotide sequence: TGTGCCAGCAGGAGGGTATTAGGGGATACGCAGTATTTT.

V is TRBV27 and J is TRBJ2-7, with a possible D match to TRBD1 (6 bases). Germline CDR1 is MNHEY and CDR2 is SMNVEV (reference sequence). This CDR3 spans 14 amino acids. Trimming removed 6 bases at V and 6 bases at J, with 18 bases between. The chain's CDR3 is CASRPGAGVGEQYF. The CDR3 DNA sequence: TGTGCCAGCAGGCCAGGGGCAGGGGTCGGCGAGCAGTACTTC.

The chain carries TRBV6-5 and TRBJ2-1; 10 bases line up with TRBD2. The CDR3 runs 15 residues. CDR1 is MNHEY and CDR2 is SVGAGI in the germline V gene. V shed 5 bases and J 8 bases; nucleotides not matched to a gene: 9. Here the CDR3 DNA reads TGTGCCAGCAGTAATAGCGGGGGGCAATTTGATGAGCAGTTCTTC. It translates to CASSNSGGQFDEQFF.

The V and J genes are TRBV30 and TRBJ2-1; TRBD2 matches at 7 bases. Trimming took 0 bases from V and 1 from J; bases not matched to a gene: 0. The CDR3 spans 14 residues. CDR1 GTSNPN and CDR2 SVGIG come from the germline V gene (reference sequence). For the CDR3, the DNA is TGTGCCTGGAGTGTGGGGGGGTCCTACAATGAGCAGTTCTTC. This translates into CAWSVGGSYNEQFF.

This clone was seen a handful of times. V and J are TRBV7-3 and TRBJ1-4, with D possibly TRBD1 on 5 matching bases. The CDR3 covers 13 residues. The V gene lost 9 bases and the J gene lost 8 bases, with 16 bases spanning the gap. CDR1 is SGHTA and CDR2 is FQGTGA in the germline V gene. This CDR3 reads CASQKQEGEKLFF. The CDR3 DNA is TGTGCCAGTCAAAAACAGGAGGGGGAAAAACTGTTTTTT. Looking up the rest from reference TRBV7-3 and TRBJ1-4 gives the full variable domain: GAGVSQTPSNKVTEKGKYVELRCDPISGHTALYWYRQSLGQGPEFLIYFQGTGAADDSGLPNDRFFAVRPEGSVSTLKIQRTERGDSAVYLCASQKQEGEKLFFGSGTQLSVL.

The chain carries TRBV14 and TRBJ1-3; D not certain. Germline assignment: CDR1 SGHDN and CDR2 FVKESK. The ends were cut back, 8 bases at V and 3 bases at J, with 11 bases in the middle. The CDR3 is 13 residues long. CDR3 coding DNA: TGTGCCAGCCGGGATTCCAGTGGAAACACCATATATTTT. Its translation is CASRDSSGNTIYF.

A few counts support this clone. The J gene is TRBJ1-6, the V gene TRBV1; the D call of TRBD1 is as the table states it, not checked on the DNA. TRBV1 is a pseudogene segment. This CDR3 comprises 15 residues. CDR3 residues: CTSNRQATRDSPLHF. The CDR3 bases are TGCACCAGCAACCGACAGGCTACGAGGGATTCACCCCTCCACTTT.

This rearrangement joins TRBV5-6 to TRBJ1-3, with D unresolved. CDR1 SGHDT and CDR2 YYEEEE come from the germline V gene. CDR3 length equals 15 residues. Deletions cut 4 bases from V and 2 bases from J, with 13 bases between. The CDR3 DNA sequence: TGTGCCAGCAGCGGGTCGTGGGGAGCTGGAAACACCATATATTTT. Its translation is CASSGSWGAGNTIYF.

This clone was detected a few times. The gene calls are TRBV7-9 and TRBJ1-6, with TRBD1 identical over 8 bases. This CDR3 is 16 amino acids long. Germline V lookup: CDR1 SEHNR, CDR2 FQNEAQ (reference sequence). J lost 5 bases, V lost 3 bases, and 6 bases had no gene match. CDR3 sequence reads: CASSFPGGADNSPLHF. CDR3 bases: TGTGCCAGCAGCTTCCCAGGGGGCGCGGATAATTCACCCCTCCACTTT.

The V gene is TRBV2, the J gene TRBJ1-2; 7 nucleotides line up with TRBD1. Germline V CDR1 and CDR2: SNHLY, FYNNEI. CDR3 size: 14 residues. The J segment lost 6 bases and the V segment lost 7 bases, leaving 11 bases of the junction unmatched. The CDR3 DNA reads TGTGCCAGCACGAGGACTCGACAGGGAGATGGCTACACCTTC. Its protein product is CASTRTRQGDGYTF.

The chain has TRBV7-2 and TRBJ2-3, with TRBD2 identical over 7 bases. This CDR3 spans 13 amino acids. The V segment lost 8 bases and the J segment 6 bases; nucleotides outside the gene matches: 8. Looked up from germline, CDR1 is SGHTA and CDR2 is FQGNSA. Here the CDR3 reads CASGEGPGDTQYF. The CDR3 DNA reads as TGTGCCAGCGGGGAGGGCCCGGGGGATACGCAGTATTTT.

CDR3 sequence: CASSRAGGSNTGELFF. The CDR3 nucleotides are TGTGCCAGCAGCCGAGCGGGGGGATCGAACACCGGGGAGCTGTTTTTT. The chain couples TRBV7-2 to TRBJ2-2, with TRBD2 matching 9 bases. Unmatched junction bases numbered 4, after V lost 5 bases and J lost 0 bases. Germline V gives CDR1 SGHTA, CDR2 FQGNSA. The CDR3 runs to 16 residues.

The genes are TRBV18 and TRBJ1-1; D may be TRBD1 (5 bases). The length of the CDR3 is 15 residues. The V end lost 1 base, the J end lost 0 bases, and 9 bases lay between the germline ends. Germline CDR1 and CDR2: KGHSH and LQKENI. The CDR3 DNA sequence: TGTGCCAGCTCACCACGGGGAGGGGTGAACACTGAAGCTTTCTTT. Translating gives CASSPRGGVNTEAFF.

Turning to this clone: The junction differs from germline at one of its ends, possibly a read error. The CDR3 region has the DNA TGCGCCAGCAGCCAAGACAGGGCAGGGATATATGGCTACCCCTTC. Protein sequence: CASSQDRAGIYGYPF. This chain links TRBV4-3 with TRBJ1-2, with D maybe TRBD1 (5 bases). The CDR3 extends over 15 amino acids. Germline lookup yields CDR1 LGHNA and CDR2 YSLEER.